This record covers a single T cell receptor beta chain. Its antigen is currently not known. Base qualities are not recorded, but no much larger clone differs from it by a single base. At the junction V is shortened by 3 bases and J by 8 bases, with 10 bases in between. For CDR1 and CDR2, the germline V gene (reference sequence) lists MNHEY and SMNVEV. Including cysteine and phenylalanine, the CDR3 has 13 amino acids. Just the 39-base CDR3 DNA is kept, in frame starting at base 1. The sample is drawn from a study of T cell responses to AZD1222 COVID-19 vaccine (dated by TCRdb to the early 2020s). Looking at the study overall: A total of 233 trial participants underwent TCR sequencing, of whom 207 received two doses of AZD1222 and about 25 received two doses of the MenACWY control vaccine. Enrollment into the trials was organized by age into subgroups of 18-55, 56-69 and 70-plus years, and those subgroups contained roughly 150, 30 and 60 TCR-sequenced participants, respectively. The investigation overall reported the following: The 56-69-year group was small, and its depth increase did not reach significance, likely because of low power. No day 14 peak-response samples were available, so repertoires were characterized only after the peak T cell response. A significant rise in spike-specific TCR breadth and depth was observed after two AZD1222 doses relative to day 0 and relative to MenACWY recipients. Only a handful of AZD1222 recipients were SARS-CoV-2 seropositive at baseline, limiting conclusions about previously exposed vaccinees. Reportedly, almost half of the unique spike-specific TCRs recognized epitopes lying outside the regions that are mutated in the B.1.351 and B.1.1.7 variants. Most participants were white British and females outnumbered males, and the authors suggested that clonal diversity may have been underestimated. CD4 TCRs associated with the vaccine covered the entire spike protein, and the dominant responses were in regions 160-218 and 743-854.

According to the study, the label for this sample's time point signals: about 28 days (+/-7) after the second vaccine dose. AZD1222 recipients with second doses at about 4 weeks or about 12 weeks were pooled, because spike-specific TCR depth and breadth did not differ between schedules. Vaccinee samples were obtained from the UK trials COV001 and COV002, which included a single-blind randomized controlled phase 2/3 trial of AZD1222 (ChAdOx1 nCoV-19) in healthy adults. For TCRbeta chain sequencing, PBMC samples were collected from trial participants at day 0 and at day 28 after the second dose. The CDR3 regions of human TCRbeta chains were analyzed by immunosequencing. The authors' analysis ran thus. TCRs in the repertoires were matched against a reference library of SARS-CoV-2-specific TCRs that had been generated with the MIRA antigen-specificity platform. Breadth was defined as the fraction of unique TCRs that were SARS-CoV-2-associated. Depth was defined as the fraction of total T cells that were SARS-CoV-2-associated. Using the MIRA data, every spike-specific TCR was mapped to the spike region that the TCR reacted to and assigned to either a CD4 or a CD8 class. Log10-transformed breadth and depth values were compared by one-way ANOVA with Sidak's multiple comparisons tests. This is the immuneACCESS table as TCRdb keeps it, with only in-frame sequences that have V and J called. A part of the clones is gone; compared with another copy, unresolved V genes explain less than half, and the rest is unexplained. D and trimming come from the DNA, and the V and J calls and clone size come from that table. A total of around 190,000 clones appear in this sample, around 90% of them only once. The ten largest make up approximately 10% of the sample.

This sample comprised peripheral blood, obtained 28 days after the second AZD1222 dose. This TCR came from an adult who received the AZD1222 COVID-19 vaccine. The V gene is TRBV27 and the J gene is TRBJ1-4; the D gene is perhaps TRBD1, on 5 matching bases. The CDR3 reads CASSFTRGEKLFF. The bases read TGTGCCAGCAGTTTTACCCGGGGGGAAAAACTGTTTTTT. Beyond the CDR3, the reference TRBV27 and TRBJ1-4 genes provide the residues; the full variable domain reads: EAQVTQNPRYLITVTGKKLTVTCSQNMNHEYMSWYRQDPGLGLRQIYYSMNVEVTDKGDVPEGYKVSRKEKRNFPLILESPSPNQTSLYFCASSFTRGEKLFFGSGTQLSVL.